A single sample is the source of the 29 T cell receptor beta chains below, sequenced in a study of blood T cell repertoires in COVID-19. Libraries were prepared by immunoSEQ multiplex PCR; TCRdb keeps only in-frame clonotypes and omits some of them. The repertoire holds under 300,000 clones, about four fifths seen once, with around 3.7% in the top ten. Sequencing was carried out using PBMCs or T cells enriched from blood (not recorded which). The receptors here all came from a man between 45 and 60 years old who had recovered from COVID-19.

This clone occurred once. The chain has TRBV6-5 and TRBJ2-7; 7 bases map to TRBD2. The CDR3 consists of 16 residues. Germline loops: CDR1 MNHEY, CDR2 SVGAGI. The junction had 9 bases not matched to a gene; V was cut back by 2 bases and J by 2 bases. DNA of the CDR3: TGTGCCAGCAGTTACACCCTAGCGGAAGTCCCCTACGAGCAGTACTTC. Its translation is CASSYTLAEVPYEQYF.

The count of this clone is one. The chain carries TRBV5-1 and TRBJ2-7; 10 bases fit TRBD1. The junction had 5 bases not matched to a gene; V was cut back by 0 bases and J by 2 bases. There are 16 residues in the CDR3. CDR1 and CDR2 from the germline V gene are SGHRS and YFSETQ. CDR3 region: CASSLGGQGMAYEQYF. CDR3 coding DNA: TGCGCCAGCAGCTTGGGGGGACAGGGGATGGCCTACGAGCAGTACTTC.

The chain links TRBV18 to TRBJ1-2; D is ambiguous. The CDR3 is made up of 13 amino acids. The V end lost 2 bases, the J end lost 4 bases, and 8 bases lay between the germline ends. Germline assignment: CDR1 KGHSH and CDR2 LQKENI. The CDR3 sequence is CASSPAPGYGYTF. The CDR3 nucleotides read TGTGCCAGCTCACCAGCCCCCGGCTATGGCTACACCTTC.

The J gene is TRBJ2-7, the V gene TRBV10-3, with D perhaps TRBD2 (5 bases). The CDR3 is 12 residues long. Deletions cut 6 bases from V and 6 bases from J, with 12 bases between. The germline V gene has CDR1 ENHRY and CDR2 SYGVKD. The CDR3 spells CAIRADAFEQYF. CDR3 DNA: TGTGCCATCAGAGCGGACGCGTTCGAGCAGTACTTC.

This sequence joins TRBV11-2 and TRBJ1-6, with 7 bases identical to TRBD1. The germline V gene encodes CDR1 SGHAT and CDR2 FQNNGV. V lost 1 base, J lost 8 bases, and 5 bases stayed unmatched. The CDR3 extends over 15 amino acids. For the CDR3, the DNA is TGTGCCAGCAGCTTAGGAAGGACAGGTCATTCACCCCTCCACTTT. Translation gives CASSLGRTGHSPLHF.

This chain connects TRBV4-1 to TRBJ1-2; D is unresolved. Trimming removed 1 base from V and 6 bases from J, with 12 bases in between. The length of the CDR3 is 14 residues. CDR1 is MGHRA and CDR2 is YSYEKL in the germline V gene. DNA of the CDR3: TGCGCCAGCAGCCAAGTGCACTTGTTGGATGGCTACACCTTC. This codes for CASSQVHLLDGYTF.

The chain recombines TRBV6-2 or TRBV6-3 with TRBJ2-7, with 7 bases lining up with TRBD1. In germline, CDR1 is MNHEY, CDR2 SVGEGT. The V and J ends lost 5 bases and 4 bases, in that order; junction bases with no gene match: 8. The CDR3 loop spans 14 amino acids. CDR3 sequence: CASSQGDTLYEQYF. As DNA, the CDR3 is TGTGCCAGCAGTCAGGGGGACACCCTTTACGAGCAGTACTTC.

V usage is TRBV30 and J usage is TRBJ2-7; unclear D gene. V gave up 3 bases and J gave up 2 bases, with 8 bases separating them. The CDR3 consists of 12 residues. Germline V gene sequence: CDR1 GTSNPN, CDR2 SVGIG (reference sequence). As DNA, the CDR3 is TGTGCCTGGAGATCTGCTACCTACGAGCAGTACTTC. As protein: CAWRSATYEQYF.

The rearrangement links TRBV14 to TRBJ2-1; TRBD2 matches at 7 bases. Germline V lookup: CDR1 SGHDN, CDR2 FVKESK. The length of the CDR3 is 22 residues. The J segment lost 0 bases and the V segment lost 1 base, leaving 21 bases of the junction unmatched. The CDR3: CASSQGAGVPIQKISSYNEQFF. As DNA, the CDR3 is TGTGCCAGCAGCCAAGGGGCGGGGGTTCCAATCCAGAAAATAAGCTCCTACAATGAGCAGTTCTTC.

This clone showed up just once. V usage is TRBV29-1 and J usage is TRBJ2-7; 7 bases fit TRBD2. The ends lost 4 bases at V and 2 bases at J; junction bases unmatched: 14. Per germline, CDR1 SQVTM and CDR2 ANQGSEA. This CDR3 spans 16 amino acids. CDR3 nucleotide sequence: TGCAGCGTTGTAAAAGCCCGCGGGGGAACAACCTACGAGCAGTACTTC. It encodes CSVVKARGGTTYEQYF.

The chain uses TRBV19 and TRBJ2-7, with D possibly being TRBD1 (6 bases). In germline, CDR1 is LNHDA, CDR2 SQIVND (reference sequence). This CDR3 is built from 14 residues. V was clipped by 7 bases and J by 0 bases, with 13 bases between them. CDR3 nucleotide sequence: TGTGCCAGTATGAAGGGGGTTGGCTCCTACGAGCAGTACTTC. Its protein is CASMKGVGSYEQYF. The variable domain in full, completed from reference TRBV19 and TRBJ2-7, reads DGGITQSPKYLFRKEGQNVTLSCEQNLNHDAMYWYRQDPGQGLRLIYYSQIVNDFQKGDIAEGYSVSREKKESFPLTVTSAQKNPTAFYLCASMKGVGSYEQYFGPGTRLTVT.

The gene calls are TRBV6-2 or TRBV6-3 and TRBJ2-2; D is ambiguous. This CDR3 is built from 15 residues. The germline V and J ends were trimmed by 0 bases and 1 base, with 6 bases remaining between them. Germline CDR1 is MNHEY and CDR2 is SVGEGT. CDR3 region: CASSYSFGNTGELFF. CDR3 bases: TGTGCCAGCAGTTACTCTTTCGGGAACACCGGGGAGCTGTTTTTT.

The CDR3, as DNA: TGTGCCAGCAGCCCGACAGCTGCAACTAATGAAAAACTGTTTTTT. Protein product: CASSPTAATNEKLFF. The V gene is TRBV5-6, the J gene TRBJ1-4; weak D call: TRBD1 (5 bases). There are 15 residues in the CDR3. Trimming stripped 4 bases from V and 0 bases from J, with 10 bases between. CDR1 SGHDT and CDR2 YYEEEE come from the germline V gene. The full variable domain, with the rest looked up from reference TRBV5-6 and TRBJ1-4, is DAGVTQSPTHLIKTRGQQVTLRCSPKSGHDTVSWYQQALGQGPQFIFQYYEEEERQRGNFPDRFSGHQFPNYSSELNVNALLLGDSALYLCASSPTAATNEKLFFGSGTQLSVL.

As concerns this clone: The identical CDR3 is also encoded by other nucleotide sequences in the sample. CDR3 protein: CASSVELAGPNTGELFF. The CDR3 DNA reads TGTGCCAGCAGCGTAGAACTAGCGGGGCCAAACACCGGGGAGCTGTTTTTT. The rearrangement joins TRBV9 to TRBJ2-2; 10 bases map to TRBD2. The V and J ends lost 0 bases and 2 bases, in that order; junction bases with no gene match: 4. Germline V gives CDR1 SGDLS, CDR2 YYNGEE. CDR3 length: 17 amino acids.

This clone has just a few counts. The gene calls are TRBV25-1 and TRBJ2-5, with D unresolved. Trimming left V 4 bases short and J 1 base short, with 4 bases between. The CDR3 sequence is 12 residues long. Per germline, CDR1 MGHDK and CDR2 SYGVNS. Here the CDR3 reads CASSATQETQYF. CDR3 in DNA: TGTGCCAGCAGTGCTACCCAAGAGACCCAGTACTTC.

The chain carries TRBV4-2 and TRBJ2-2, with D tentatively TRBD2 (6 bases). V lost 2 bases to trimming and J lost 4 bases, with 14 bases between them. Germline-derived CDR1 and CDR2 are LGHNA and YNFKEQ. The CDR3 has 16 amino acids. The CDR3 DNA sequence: TGTGCCAGCAGCCAATCCTCCCTTAGCGGCACCGGGGAGCTGTTTTTT. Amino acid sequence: CASSQSSLSGTGELFF.

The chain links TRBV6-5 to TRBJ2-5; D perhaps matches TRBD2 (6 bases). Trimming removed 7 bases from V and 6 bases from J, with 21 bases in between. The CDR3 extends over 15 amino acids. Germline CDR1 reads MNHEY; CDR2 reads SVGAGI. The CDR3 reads CASNDLGDSWKTQYF. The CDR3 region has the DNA TGTGCCAGCAACGACCTCGGGGACTCTTGGAAGACCCAGTACTTC.

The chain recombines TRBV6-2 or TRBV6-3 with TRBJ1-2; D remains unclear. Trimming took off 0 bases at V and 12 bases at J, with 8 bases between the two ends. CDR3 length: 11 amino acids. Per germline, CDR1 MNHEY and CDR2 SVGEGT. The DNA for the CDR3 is TGTGCCAGCAGTTACTCGCCGAGCCACACCTTC. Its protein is CASSYSPSHTF.

The CDR3 sequence: CASSLANGETQYF. CDR3 nucleotides: TGTGCCAGCAGCTTGGCGAACGGAGAGACCCAGTACTTC. The chain is built from TRBV5-4 and TRBJ2-5, with D uncertain. Trimming stripped 0 bases from V and 4 bases from J, with 7 bases between. The CDR3 is 13 amino acids. Germline V gene data show CDR1 as SGHNT and CDR2 as YYREEE (reference sequence). The full variable domain, in which reference TRBV5-4 and TRBJ2-5 provide the parts outside the CDR3, is ETGVTQSPTHLIKTRGQQVTLRCSSQSGHNTVSWYQQALGQGPQFIFQYYREEENGRGNFPPRFSGLQFPNYSSELNVNALELDDSALYLCASSLANGETQYFGPGTRLLVL.

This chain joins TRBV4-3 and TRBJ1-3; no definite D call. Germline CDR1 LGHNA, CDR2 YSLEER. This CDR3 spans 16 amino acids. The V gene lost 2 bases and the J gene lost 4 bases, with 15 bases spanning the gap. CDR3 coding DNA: TGCGCCAGCAGCCAATTTGGCTCCACGTCCGGAAACACCATATATTTT. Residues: CASSQFGSTSGNTIYF.

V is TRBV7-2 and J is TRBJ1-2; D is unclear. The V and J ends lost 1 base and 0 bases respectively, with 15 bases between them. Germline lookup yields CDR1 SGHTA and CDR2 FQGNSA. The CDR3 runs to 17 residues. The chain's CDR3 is CASSLGAGYTPNYGYTF. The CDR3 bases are TGTGCCAGCAGCTTAGGTGCCGGGTACACCCCTAACTATGGCTACACCTTC.

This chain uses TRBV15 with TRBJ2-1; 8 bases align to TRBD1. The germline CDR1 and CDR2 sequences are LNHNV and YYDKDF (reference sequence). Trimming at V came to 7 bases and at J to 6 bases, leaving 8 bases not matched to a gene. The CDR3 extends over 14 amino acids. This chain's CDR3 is CATNPIQGANEQFF. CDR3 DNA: TGTGCCACCAATCCCATTCAGGGGGCCAATGAGCAGTTCTTC.

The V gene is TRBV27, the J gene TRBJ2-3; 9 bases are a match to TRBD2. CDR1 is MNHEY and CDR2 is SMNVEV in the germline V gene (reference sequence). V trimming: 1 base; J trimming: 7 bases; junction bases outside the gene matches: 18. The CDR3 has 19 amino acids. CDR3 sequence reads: CASSLYSGAKGTSTYTQYF. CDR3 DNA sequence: TGTGCCAGCAGTTTATACTCGGGAGCGAAGGGGACTAGCACCTATACGCAGTATTTT.

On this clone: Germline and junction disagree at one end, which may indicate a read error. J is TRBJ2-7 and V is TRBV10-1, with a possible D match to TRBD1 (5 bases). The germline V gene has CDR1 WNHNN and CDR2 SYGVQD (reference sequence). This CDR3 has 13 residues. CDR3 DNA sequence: TGTGCCAGCAGTGAAGGGGCGGAGTACGAGCAGTACTTC. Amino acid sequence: CASSEGAEYEQYF.

The CDR3: CASTDRRGRVGNEQFF. Here the CDR3 DNA reads TGCGCCAGCACCGACCGAAGGGGGCGCGTAGGCAATGAGCAGTTCTTC. The genes are TRBV10-2 and TRBJ2-1, with 7 positions matching TRBD1. The CDR3 consists of 16 residues. V lost 7 bases, J lost 6 bases, and 15 bases stayed unmatched. Looked up from germline, CDR1 is WSHSY and CDR2 is SAAADI.

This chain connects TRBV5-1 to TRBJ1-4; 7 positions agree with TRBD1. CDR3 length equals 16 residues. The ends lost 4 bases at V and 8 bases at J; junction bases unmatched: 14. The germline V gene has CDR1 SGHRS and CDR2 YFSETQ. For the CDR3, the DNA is TGCGCCAGCAGCCCGGGACTGACAGGGTCGGGGGAAAAACTGTTTTTT. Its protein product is CASSPGLTGSGEKLFF. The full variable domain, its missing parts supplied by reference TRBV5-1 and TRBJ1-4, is KAGVTQTPRYLIKTRGQQVTLSCSPISGHRSVSWYQQTPGQGLQFLFEYFSETQRNKGNFPGRFSGRQFSNSRSEMNVSTLELGDSALYLCASSPGLTGSGEKLFFGSGTQLSVL.

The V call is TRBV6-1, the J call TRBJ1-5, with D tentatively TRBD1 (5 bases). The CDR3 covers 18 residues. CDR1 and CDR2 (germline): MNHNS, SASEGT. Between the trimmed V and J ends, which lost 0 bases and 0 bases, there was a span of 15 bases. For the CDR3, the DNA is TGTGCCAGCAGTGAAGCGGTTCTCTCCGGGGGTAGCAATCAGCCCCAGCATTTT. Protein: CASSEAVLSGGSNQPQHF.

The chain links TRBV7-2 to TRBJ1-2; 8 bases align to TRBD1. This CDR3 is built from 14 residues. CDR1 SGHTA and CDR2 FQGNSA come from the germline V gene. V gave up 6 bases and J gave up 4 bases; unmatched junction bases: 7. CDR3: CASRPNDRGYGYTF. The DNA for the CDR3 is TGTGCCAGCAGACCTAACGACAGGGGCTATGGCTACACCTTC. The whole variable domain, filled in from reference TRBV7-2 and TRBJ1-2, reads GAGVSQSPSNKVTEKGKDVELRCDPISGHTALYWYRQSLGQGLEFLIYFQGNSAPDKSGLPSDRFSAERTGGSVSTLTIQRTQQEDSAVYLCASRPNDRGYGYTFGSGTRLTVV.

Here the CDR3 reads CASMTGHQGDEQYF. In nucleotides, the CDR3 is TGTGCCAGCATGACAGGGCATCAAGGTGACGAGCAGTACTTC. The rearrangement uses TRBV6-5 and TRBJ2-7; 7 bases match TRBD1. Trimming at V came to 7 bases and at J to 5 bases, leaving 11 bases not matched to a gene. Germline values: CDR1 MNHEY, CDR2 SVGAGI. The length of the CDR3 is 14 residues.